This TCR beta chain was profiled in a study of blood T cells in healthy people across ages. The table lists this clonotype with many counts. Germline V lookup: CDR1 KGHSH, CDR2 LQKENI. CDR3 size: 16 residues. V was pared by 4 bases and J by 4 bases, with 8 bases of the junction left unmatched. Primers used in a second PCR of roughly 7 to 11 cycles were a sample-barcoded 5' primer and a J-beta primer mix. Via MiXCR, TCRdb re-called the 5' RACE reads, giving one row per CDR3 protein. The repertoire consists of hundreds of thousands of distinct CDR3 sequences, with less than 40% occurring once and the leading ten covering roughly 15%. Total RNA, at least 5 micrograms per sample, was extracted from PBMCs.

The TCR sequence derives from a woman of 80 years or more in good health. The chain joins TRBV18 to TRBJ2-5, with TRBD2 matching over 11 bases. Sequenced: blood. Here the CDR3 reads CASSRPSGGTGETQYF. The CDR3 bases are TGTGCCAGCTCACGGCCTAGCGGGGGGACCGGAGAGACCCAGTACTTC.